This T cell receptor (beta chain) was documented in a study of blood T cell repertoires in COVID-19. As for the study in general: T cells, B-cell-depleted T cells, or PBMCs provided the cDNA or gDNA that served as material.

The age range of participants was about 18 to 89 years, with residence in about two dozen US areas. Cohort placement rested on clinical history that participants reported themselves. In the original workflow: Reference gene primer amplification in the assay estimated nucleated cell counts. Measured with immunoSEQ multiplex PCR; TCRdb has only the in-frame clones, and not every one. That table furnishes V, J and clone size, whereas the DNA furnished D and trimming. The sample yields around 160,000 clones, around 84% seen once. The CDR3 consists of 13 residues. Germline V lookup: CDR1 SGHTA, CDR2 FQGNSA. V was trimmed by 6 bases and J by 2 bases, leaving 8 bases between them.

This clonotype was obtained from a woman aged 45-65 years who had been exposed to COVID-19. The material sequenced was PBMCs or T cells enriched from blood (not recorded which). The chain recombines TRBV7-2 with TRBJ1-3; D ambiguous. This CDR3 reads CASRSGPGNTIYF. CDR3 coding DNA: TGTGCCAGCAGGAGCGGACCTGGAAACACCATATATTTT. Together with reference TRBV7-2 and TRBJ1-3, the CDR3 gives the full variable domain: GAGVSQSPSNKVTEKGKDVELRCDPISGHTALYWYRQSLGQGLEFLIYFQGNSAPDKSGLPSDRFSAERTGGSVSTLTIQRTQQEDSAVYLCASRSGPGNTIYFGEGSWLTVV.